The 23 T cell receptor beta chains given below trace back to one sample, sequenced in a study of regulatory T cells in long-lasting Graves disease. Time point specified: newly diagnosed GD, antithyroid drugs for less than 3 months. RNA isolated from PBMCs was used to make the TCR library. Building of the TCR beta libraries involved iRepertoire HTBI primers and Arm-PCR of CDR3 regions. TCRdb processed the multiplex PCR reads anew with MiXCR; each CDR3 protein has one entry. The table shows around 250,000 distinct CDR3 sequences, with 20% to 25% occurring only once. The specimen comprised peripheral blood mononuclear cells (PBMCs), sampled at new diagnosis, from a patient treated with antithyroid drugs. The receptors derive from a female donor with Graves disease.

Many counts were recorded for this clonotype. The chain links TRBV6-1 to TRBJ2-7; D is tentatively TRBD1 or TRBD2 (5 bases each). The V and J ends lost 1 base and 2 bases respectively, with 15 bases between them. The CDR3 sequence is 16 residues long. Germline-derived CDR1 and CDR2 are MNHNS and SASEGT. The CDR3 here is CASSEVGRPSPYEQYF. In DNA, the CDR3 is TGTGCCAGCAGTGAAGTGGGGCGTCCTAGCCCCTACGAGCAGTACTTC.

The chain uses TRBV3-1 and TRBJ2-1; 11 bases align to TRBD2. The germline gives CDR1 LGHDT, CDR2 YNNKEL (reference sequence). This CDR3 is built from 19 residues. The V and J ends lost 4 bases and 2 bases, in that order; junction bases with no gene match: 13. This CDR3 is CASSPETSGEITTYNEQFF. DNA for the CDR3: TGTGCCAGCAGCCCCGAGACTAGCGGGGAGATAACCACCTACAATGAGCAGTTCTTC.

This clonotype was picked up many times. The chain employs TRBV3-1 and TRBJ2-3; TRBD1 might be the D (6 bases). V gave up 2 bases and J gave up 0 bases, with 15 bases separating them. Per germline, CDR1 LGHDT and CDR2 YNNKEL (reference sequence). The CDR3 runs 17 residues. The CDR3 reads CASSQKSDSASTDTQYF. The CDR3 DNA reads TGTGCCAGCAGCCAAAAATCGGACAGCGCTAGCACAGATACGCAGTATTTT.

Ten or more counts support this clonotype. This sequence joins TRBV3-1 and TRBJ1-5; TRBD1 might be the D (6 bases). V lost 3 bases, J lost 2 bases, and 14 bases lay in between. The CDR3 length is 16 residues. Germline V gene sequence: CDR1 LGHDT, CDR2 YNNKEL (reference sequence). The CDR3 DNA reads as TGTGCCAGCAGCCAGGGGGGGGGCTTAGGCAATCAGCCCCAGCATTTT. It is translated as CASSQGGGLGNQPQHF.

In this sample, this clonotype turned up a few times. The rearrangement uses TRBV4-3 and TRBJ1-2, with TRBD1 as a possible D gene (5 bases). The CDR3 totals 15 residues. CDR1 and CDR2 from the germline V gene are LGHNA and YSLEER. The V gene lost 1 base and the J gene lost 3 bases, with 12 bases spanning the gap. In nucleotides, the CDR3 is TGCGCCAGCAGCCAAGCCCAGGGTGGCCACTATGGCTACACCTTC. It codes for CASSQAQGGHYGYTF.

Many counts were recorded for this clonotype. The rearrangement links TRBV20-1 to TRBJ2-3, with a tentative D call TRBD1 (6 bases). V dropped 0 bases and J dropped 6 bases, with 16 bases sitting between them. The germline V gene encodes CDR1 DFQATT and CDR2 SNEGSKA (reference sequence). The CDR3 runs 15 residues. The CDR3 is CSARDHRAPKDTQYF. In nucleotides, the CDR3 is TGCAGTGCTAGAGACCACAGGGCTCCTAAGGATACGCAGTATTTT.

In its sample, this clonotype was seen many times. The chain links TRBV30 to TRBJ1-5, with TRBD1 as a possible D gene (5 bases). With 3 bases removed from V and 4 bases from J, the gap between germline ends came to 10 bases. CDR3 length: 13 amino acids. Germline CDR1 reads GTSNPN; CDR2 reads SVGIG (reference sequence). This chain's CDR3 is CAWSDRTNQPQHF. The CDR3 region has the DNA TGTGCCTGGAGCGATAGGACAAATCAGCCCCAGCATTTT.

The rearrangement uses TRBV6-1 and TRBJ2-7, with 8 nucleotides matching TRBD2. CDR3 length equals 17 residues. The ends lost 6 bases at V and 1 base at J; junction bases unmatched: 14. Germline-derived CDR1 and CDR2 are MNHNS and SASEGT. DNA for the CDR3: TGTGCCAGCAGAGTGAGCGGGTCGCGGGGGGAGTCCTACGAGCAGTACTTC. It encodes CASRVSGSRGESYEQYF.

This clonotype showed up many times. The chain uses TRBV7-8 and TRBJ2-5, with 9 nucleotides matching TRBD2. The CDR3 runs to 13 residues. Germline loops: CDR1 SGHVS, CDR2 FQNEAQ. V gave up 4 bases and J gave up 7 bases; unmatched junction bases: 4. The CDR3 here is CASSSSGERTQYF. The CDR3 nucleotides read TGTGCCAGCAGCTCTAGCGGGGAGAGGACCCAGTACTTC.

This clonotype was recorded at least ten times. The chain links TRBV6-1 to TRBJ1-5; no clear D gene. The CDR3 runs 13 residues. The germline CDR1 and CDR2 sequences are MNHNS and SASEGT. Trimming removed 10 bases at V and 2 bases at J, with 12 bases between. CDR3 in amino acids: CATDSRRNQPQHF. The CDR3 DNA reads TGTGCCACCGATTCCCGGCGCAATCAGCCCCAGCATTTT.

The V call is TRBV3-1, the J call TRBJ1-4; no firm D call. Germline CDR1 LGHDT, CDR2 YNNKEL (reference sequence). The CDR3 spans 15 residues. The germline V and J ends were trimmed by 2 bases and 8 bases, with 15 bases remaining between them. This CDR3 is CASSQFSPGGEKLFF. In DNA, the CDR3 is TGTGCCAGCAGCCAATTTTCGCCCGGAGGGGAAAAACTGTTTTTT. The full variable domain, with the rest looked up from reference TRBV3-1 and TRBJ1-4, is DTAVSQTPKYLVTQMGNDKSIKCEQNLGHDTMYWYKQDSKKFLKIMFSYNNKELIINETVPNRFSPKSPDKAHLNLHINSLELGDSAVYFCASSQFSPGGEKLFFGSGTQLSVL.

This clonotype came up a few times. The rearrangement uses TRBV6-5 and TRBJ2-2; 9 bases fit TRBD1. V lost 3 bases to trimming and J lost 2 bases; unmatched junction nucleotides: 4. CDR3 length equals 16 residues. CDR1 and CDR2 (germline): MNHEY, SVGAGI. In nucleotides, the CDR3 is TGTGCCAGCAGTTATGGGACAGGGCCCAACACCGGGGAGCTGTTTTTT. Protein product: CASSYGTGPNTGELFF.

A note on this clonotype: Since a far larger clone is one base different, this is likely a read error. This chain connects TRBV9 to TRBJ2-3; no clear D gene. CDR1 and CDR2 from the germline V gene are SGDLS and YYNGEE. The CDR3 length is 13 residues. CDR3 bases: TGTGCCAGCAGCTTTGGACCCGCAGATGCGCAGTATTTT. This encodes CASSFGPADAQYF.

This clonotype was seen ten or more times. The rearrangement links TRBV29-1 to TRBJ1-1; D perhaps matches TRBD1 (6 bases). The CDR3 contains 12 residues. Germline assignment: CDR1 SQVTM and CDR2 ANQGSEA. The CDR3 sequence: CSGPGGAGEAFF. The DNA of the CDR3 is TGCAGTGGTCCGGGGGGGGCCGGTGAAGCTTTCTTT.

This clonotype was seen many times. The V gene is TRBV29-1, the J gene TRBJ1-5; 7 nucleotides align to TRBD1. CDR1 SQVTM and CDR2 ANQGSEA come from the germline V gene. The CDR3 runs to 13 residues. The J segment lost 4 bases and the V segment lost 4 bases, leaving 4 bases of the junction unmatched. The CDR3 DNA sequence: TGCAGCGTTGGGCAGGGGGAGAATCAGCCCCAGCATTTT. It translates to CSVGQGENQPQHF.

This clonotype was recorded many times. This sequence joins TRBV15 and TRBJ2-1; tentative D call: TRBD2 (6 bases). The CDR3 is 15 residues long. Germline V gene lookup returns CDR1 LNHNV and CDR2 YYDKDF (reference sequence). V lost 4 bases, J lost 5 bases, and 15 bases lay in between. The CDR3 DNA follows: TGTGCCACCAGCAATCCGACTAGGGTCGACAATGAGCAGTTCTTC. Protein sequence: CATSNPTRVDNEQFF.

V and J are TRBV12-3 or TRBV12-4 and TRBJ2-7; TRBD2 might be the D (5 bases). CDR3 length: 16 amino acids. Trimming left V 3 bases short and J 0 bases short, with 15 bases between. CDR3 residues: CASSLSADPTSYEQYF. The CDR3, as DNA: TGTGCCAGCAGTTTGTCAGCGGACCCCACCTCCTACGAGCAGTACTTC.

At least ten counts were recorded for this clonotype. The chain is built from TRBV27 and TRBJ1-2, with 7 bases matching TRBD1. Germline V CDR1 and CDR2: MNHEY, SMNVEV (reference sequence). The CDR3 contains 15 residues. V shed 4 bases and J 4 bases; nucleotides not matched to a gene: 9. The CDR3 spells CASSSSRQGLYGYTF. For the CDR3, the DNA is TGTGCCAGCAGTTCCTCTAGACAGGGCCTCTATGGCTACACCTTC.

This clonotype was detected many times. V is TRBV11-2 and J is TRBJ2-3; 8 bases map to TRBD2. Germline loops: CDR1 SGHAT, CDR2 FQNNGV. J lost 6 bases, V lost 4 bases, and 6 bases had no gene match. This CDR3 comprises 14 residues. In nucleotides, the CDR3 is TGTGCCAGCAGCTGGGGAGCGGGAGAGGATACGCAGTATTTT. Translating gives CASSWGAGEDTQYF.

In its sample, this clonotype was seen many times. The chain uses TRBV6-1 and TRBJ2-7; D is tentatively TRBD1 or TRBD2 (5 bases each). The CDR3 covers 13 residues. V gave up 5 bases and J gave up 5 bases, with 13 bases separating them. Germline V gene sequence: CDR1 MNHNS, CDR2 SASEGT. CDR3 DNA: TGTGCCAGCAGTCGACCGGGGACGGACGAGCAGTACTTC. This gives the protein CASSRPGTDEQYF.

Only a few counts were recorded for this clonotype. This rearrangement joins TRBV4-3 to TRBJ2-5; 14 bases line up with TRBD2. Losses at the gene ends were 4 bases for V and 5 bases for J; bases not matched to a gene: 15. The germline CDR1 and CDR2 sequences are LGHNA and YSLEER. The CDR3 loop spans 19 amino acids. Here the CDR3 reads CASSRSGTSGSRVRETQYF. CDR3 in DNA: TGCGCCAGCAGCCGATCCGGGACTAGCGGGAGCAGGGTCCGGGAGACCCAGTACTTC.

This clonotype was seen ten or more times. This chain links TRBV20-1 with TRBJ2-3; 13 nucleotides align to TRBD2. The CDR3 loop spans 17 amino acids. J lost 4 bases, V lost 1 base, and 8 bases had no gene match. CDR1 and CDR2 (germline): DFQATT, SNEGSKA (reference sequence). CDR3 sequence (DNA): TGCAGTGCTAGAGCCCCCACAACTAGCGGGGGGGCAGATACGCAGTATTTT. Its protein is CSARAPTTSGGADTQYF.

The chain combines TRBV9 with TRBJ2-3, with TRBD2 matching 12 bases. The CDR3 is 16 amino acids. V was clipped by 2 bases and J by 0 bases; unmatched bases: 1. Germline V gene data show CDR1 as SGDLS and CDR2 as YYNGEE. The CDR3 DNA reads TGTGCCAGCAGCGTCGGGACTAGCGGGAGCACAGATACGCAGTATTTT. It translates to CASSVGTSGSTDTQYF.